Here is one TCR beta chain with its context. This sample was included in a study of blood T cell repertoires in COVID-19. Study information: COVID-19 samples, acute and convalescent, were from the United States, Italy and Spain. T cells, B-cell-depleted T cells, or PBMCs provided the cDNA or gDNA that served as material.

With 3 bases clipped from V and 6 bases from J, the junction kept 5 bases outside the gene matches. CDR1 is DFQATT, CDR2 SNEGSKA, per germline (reference sequence). The CDR3 consists of 13 residues. Study processing details: Estimation of nucleated cell counts relied on the amplification of reference gene primers. Using immunoSEQ multiplex PCR, the repertoire was profiled, and TCRdb retains in-frame clones only, with some absent. That table gives V, J and clone size, and the DNA gave D and trimming. The data show approximately 51,000 clones, around 90% seen once. The chain joins TRBV20-1 to TRBJ2-3, with TRBD2 matching 8 bases. Sequences were obtained from peripheral blood. The receptor was derived from a man aged 50 to 60 with active COVID-19. The chain's CDR3 is CSASAGGRDTQYF. In nucleotides, the CDR3 is TGCAGTGCTAGTGCGGGGGGCAGGGATACGCAGTATTTT.